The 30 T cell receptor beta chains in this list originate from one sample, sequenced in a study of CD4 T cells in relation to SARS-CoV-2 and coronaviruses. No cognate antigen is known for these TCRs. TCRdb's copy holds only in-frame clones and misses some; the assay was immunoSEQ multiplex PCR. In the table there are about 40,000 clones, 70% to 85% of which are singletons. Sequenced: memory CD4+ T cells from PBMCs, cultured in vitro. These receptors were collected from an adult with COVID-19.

The CDR3 sequence: CAISELGTQNYEQYF. The DNA for the CDR3 is TGTGCCATCAGTGAGTTAGGGACACAGAACTACGAGCAGTACTTC. V gene TRBV10-3 combines with J gene TRBJ2-7, with TRBD1 as a possible D gene (6 bases). CDR1 is ENHRY and CDR2 is SYGVKD in the germline V gene. The CDR3 extends over 15 amino acids. The ends were cut back, 1 base at V and 3 bases at J, with 13 bases in the middle.

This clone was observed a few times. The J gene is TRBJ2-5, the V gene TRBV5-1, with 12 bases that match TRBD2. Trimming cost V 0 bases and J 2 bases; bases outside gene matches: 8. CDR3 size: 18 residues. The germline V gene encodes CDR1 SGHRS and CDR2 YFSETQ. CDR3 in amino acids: CASSLAAGLAGSQETQYF. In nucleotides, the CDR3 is TGCGCCAGCAGCTTGGCGGCCGGACTAGCGGGATCTCAAGAGACCCAGTACTTC.

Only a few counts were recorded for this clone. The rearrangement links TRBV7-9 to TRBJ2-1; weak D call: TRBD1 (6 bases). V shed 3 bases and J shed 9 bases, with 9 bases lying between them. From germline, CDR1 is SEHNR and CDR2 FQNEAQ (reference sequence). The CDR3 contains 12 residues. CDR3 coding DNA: TGTGCCAGCAGCTTGGTAGGGGGTGAGCAGTTCTTC. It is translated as CASSLVGGEQFF.

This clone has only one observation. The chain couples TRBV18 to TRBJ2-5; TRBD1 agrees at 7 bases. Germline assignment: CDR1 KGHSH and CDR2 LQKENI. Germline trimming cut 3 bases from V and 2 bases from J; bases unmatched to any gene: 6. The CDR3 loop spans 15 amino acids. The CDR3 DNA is TGTGCCAGCTCACCTAGGACAGGACTGCAAGAGACCCAGTACTTC. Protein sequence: CASSPRTGLQETQYF.

CDR3 sequence (DNA): TGTGCCAGCAGCCCCCCCGGAGTAGGAGGTACGGGTGAGCAGTTCTTC. Protein product: CASSPPGVGGTGEQFF. This chain connects TRBV3-1 (or the pseudogene TRBV3-2) to TRBJ2-1; D may be TRBD2 (5 bases). The V end lost 4 bases, the J end lost 9 bases, and 22 bases lay between the germline ends. The CDR3 runs 16 residues. Germline V gene data show CDR1 as LGHDT and CDR2 as YNNKEL (reference sequence).

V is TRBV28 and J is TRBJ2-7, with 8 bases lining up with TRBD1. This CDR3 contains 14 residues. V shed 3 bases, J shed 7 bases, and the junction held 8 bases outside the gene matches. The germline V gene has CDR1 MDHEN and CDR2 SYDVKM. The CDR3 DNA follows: TGTGCCAGCAGTTTTTTTGACAGGGGAGGAGAGCAGTACTTC. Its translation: CASSFFDRGGEQYF.

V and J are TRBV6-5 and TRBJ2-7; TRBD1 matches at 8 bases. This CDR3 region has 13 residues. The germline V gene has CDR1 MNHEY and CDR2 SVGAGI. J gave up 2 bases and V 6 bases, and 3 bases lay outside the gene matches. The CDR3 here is CASRTGVPYEQYF. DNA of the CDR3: TGTGCCAGCAGGACAGGGGTACCCTACGAGCAGTACTTC.

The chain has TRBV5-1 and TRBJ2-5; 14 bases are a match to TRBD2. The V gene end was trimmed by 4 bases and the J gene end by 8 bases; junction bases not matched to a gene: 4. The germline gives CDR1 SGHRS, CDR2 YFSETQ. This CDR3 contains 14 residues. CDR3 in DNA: TGCGCCAGCAGCCAGACTAGCGGGAGGGAAACCCAGTACTTC. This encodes CASSQTSGRETQYF.

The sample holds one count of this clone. The CDR3 DNA reads TGTGCCTGGGGACATTTACCGGGACAGGGGGCGTCAGATACGCAGTATTTT. This encodes CAWGHLPGQGASDTQYF. The rearrangement joins TRBV30 to TRBJ2-3; TRBD1 aligns across 12 bases. With V trimmed by 5 bases and J by 4 bases, 13 bases remained unmatched. The germline V gene has CDR1 GTSNPN and CDR2 SVGIG (reference sequence). CDR3 length equals 17 residues.

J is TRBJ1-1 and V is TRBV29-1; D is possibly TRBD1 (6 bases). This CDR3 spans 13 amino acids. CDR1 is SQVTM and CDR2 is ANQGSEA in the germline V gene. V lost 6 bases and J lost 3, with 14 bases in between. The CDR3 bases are TGCAGCGTGGCCGGACAGATCTACACTGAAGCTTTCTTT. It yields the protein CSVAGQIYTEAFF.

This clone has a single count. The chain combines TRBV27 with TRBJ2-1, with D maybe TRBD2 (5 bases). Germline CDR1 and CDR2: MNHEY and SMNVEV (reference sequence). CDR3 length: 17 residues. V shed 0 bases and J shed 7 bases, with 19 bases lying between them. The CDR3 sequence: CASSLSYGRPGGNEQFF. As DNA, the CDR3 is TGTGCCAGCAGTTTATCATATGGACGCCCCGGAGGTAATGAGCAGTTCTTC.

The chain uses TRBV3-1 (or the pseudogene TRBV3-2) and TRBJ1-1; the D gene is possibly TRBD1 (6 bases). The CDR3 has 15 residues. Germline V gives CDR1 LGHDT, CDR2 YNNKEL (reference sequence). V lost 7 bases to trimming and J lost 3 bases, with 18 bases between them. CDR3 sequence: CASTPSGGGDTEAFF. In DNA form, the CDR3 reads TGTGCCAGCACCCCATCGGGGGGCGGGGACACTGAAGCTTTCTTT.

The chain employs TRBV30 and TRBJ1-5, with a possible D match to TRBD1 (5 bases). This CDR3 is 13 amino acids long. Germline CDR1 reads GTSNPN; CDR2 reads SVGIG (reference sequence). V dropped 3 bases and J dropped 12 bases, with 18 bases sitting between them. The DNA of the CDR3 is TGTGCCTGGAGCGACGGGACGGGGGTCATCCAGCATTTT. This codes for CAWSDGTGVIQHF.

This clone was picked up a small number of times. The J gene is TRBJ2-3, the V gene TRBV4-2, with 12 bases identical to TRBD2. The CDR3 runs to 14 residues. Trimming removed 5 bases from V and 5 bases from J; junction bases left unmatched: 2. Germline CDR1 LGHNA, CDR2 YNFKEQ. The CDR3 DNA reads TGTGCCAGCAGCTTGGGACTAGCGGGAGATACGCAGTATTTT. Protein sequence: CASSLGLAGDTQYF.

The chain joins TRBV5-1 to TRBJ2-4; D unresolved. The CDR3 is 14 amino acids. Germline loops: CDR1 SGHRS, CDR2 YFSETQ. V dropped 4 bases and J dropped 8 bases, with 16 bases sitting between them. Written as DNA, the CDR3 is TGCGCCAGCAGCAAGGACCCGGGTTTGGACATTCAGTACTTC. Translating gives CASSKDPGLDIQYF.

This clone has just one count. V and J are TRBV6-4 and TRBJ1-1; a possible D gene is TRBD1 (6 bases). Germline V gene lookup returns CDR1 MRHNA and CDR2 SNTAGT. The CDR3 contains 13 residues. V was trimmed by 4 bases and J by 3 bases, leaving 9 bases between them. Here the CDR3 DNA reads TGTGCCAGCAGTGCCGAGGGGGACACTGAAGCTTTCTTT. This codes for CASSAEGDTEAFF.

CDR3 DNA: TGTGCCAGCACCGGGACAGAGTATGGCTACACCTTC. Amino acid sequence: CASTGTEYGYTF. This chain links TRBV6-5 with TRBJ1-2; the match to TRBD1 covers 7 bases. CDR3 length equals 12 residues. The V segment lost 7 bases and the J segment 5 bases; nucleotides outside the gene matches: 4. Germline CDR1 is MNHEY and CDR2 is SVGAGI.

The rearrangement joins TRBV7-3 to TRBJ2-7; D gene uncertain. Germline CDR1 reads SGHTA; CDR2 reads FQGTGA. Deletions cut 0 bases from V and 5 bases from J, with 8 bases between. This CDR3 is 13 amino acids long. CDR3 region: CASSLTAVHEQYF. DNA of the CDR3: TGTGCCAGCAGCTTAACGGCTGTTCACGAGCAGTACTTC.

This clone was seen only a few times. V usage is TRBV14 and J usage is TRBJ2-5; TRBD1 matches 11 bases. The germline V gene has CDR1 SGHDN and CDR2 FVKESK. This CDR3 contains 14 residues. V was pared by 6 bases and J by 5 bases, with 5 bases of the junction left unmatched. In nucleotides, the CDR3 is TGTGCCAGCAGTTCGGGACAGGGGGTTGAGACCCAGTACTTC. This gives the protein CASSSGQGVETQYF.

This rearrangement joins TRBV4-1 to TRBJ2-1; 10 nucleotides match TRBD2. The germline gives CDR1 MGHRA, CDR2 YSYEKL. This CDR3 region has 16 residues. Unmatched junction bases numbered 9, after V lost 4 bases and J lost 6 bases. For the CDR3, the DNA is TGCGCCAGCAGCCCTCCTAGACTAGCGGGCCCCAATGAGCAGTTCTTC. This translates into CASSPPRLAGPNEQFF.

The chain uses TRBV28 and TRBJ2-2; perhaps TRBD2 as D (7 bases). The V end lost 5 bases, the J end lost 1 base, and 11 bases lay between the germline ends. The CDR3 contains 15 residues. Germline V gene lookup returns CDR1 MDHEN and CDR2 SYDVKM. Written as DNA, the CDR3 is TGTGCCAGCAGTGGAGGGGGGGGGAACACCGGGGAGCTGTTTTTT. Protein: CASSGGGGNTGELFF. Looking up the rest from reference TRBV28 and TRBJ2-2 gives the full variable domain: DVKVTQSSRYLVKRTGEKVFLECVQDMDHENMFWYRQDPGLGLRLIYFSYDVKMKEKGDIPEGYSVSREKKERFSLILESASTNQTSMYLCASSGGGGNTGELFFGEGSRLTVL.

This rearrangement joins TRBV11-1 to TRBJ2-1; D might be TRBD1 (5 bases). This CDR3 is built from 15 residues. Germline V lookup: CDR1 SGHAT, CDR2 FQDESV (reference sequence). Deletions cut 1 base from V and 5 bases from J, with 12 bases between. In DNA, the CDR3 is TGTGCCAGCAGCTTAGGGGGCCACCAGAACAATGAGCAGTTCTTC. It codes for CASSLGGHQNNEQFF.

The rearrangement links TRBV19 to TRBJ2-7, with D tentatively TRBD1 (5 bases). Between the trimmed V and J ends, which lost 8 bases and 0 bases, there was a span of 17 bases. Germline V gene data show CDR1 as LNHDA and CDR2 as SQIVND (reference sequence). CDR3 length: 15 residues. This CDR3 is CASQYSGQSSYEQYF. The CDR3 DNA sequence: TGTGCCAGTCAATACTCCGGACAAAGCTCCTACGAGCAGTACTTC.

CDR3 in amino acids: CASSIDGRGASSYNEQFF. The CDR3 DNA follows: TGTGCCAGTAGTATAGATGGGAGGGGCGCGAGCTCCTACAATGAGCAGTTCTTC. The rearrangement uses TRBV19 and TRBJ2-1, with 7 bases lining up with TRBD2. With V trimmed by 0 bases and J by 0 bases, 8 bases remained unmatched. Germline CDR1 and CDR2: LNHDA and SQIVND (reference sequence). The CDR3 is 18 residues long.

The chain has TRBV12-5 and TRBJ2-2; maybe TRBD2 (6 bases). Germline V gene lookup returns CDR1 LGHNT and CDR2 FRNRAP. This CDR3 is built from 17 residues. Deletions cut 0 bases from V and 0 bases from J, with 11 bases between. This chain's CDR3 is CASGLVQAGTNTGELFF. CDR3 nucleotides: TGTGCTAGTGGTTTGGTACAAGCGGGCACGAACACCGGGGAGCTGTTTTTT.

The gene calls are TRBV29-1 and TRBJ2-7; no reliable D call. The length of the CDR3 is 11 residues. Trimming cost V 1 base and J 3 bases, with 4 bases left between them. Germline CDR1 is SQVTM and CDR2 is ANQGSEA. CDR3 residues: CSVEVRYEQYF. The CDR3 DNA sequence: TGCAGCGTTGAAGTCCGCTACGAGCAGTACTTC.

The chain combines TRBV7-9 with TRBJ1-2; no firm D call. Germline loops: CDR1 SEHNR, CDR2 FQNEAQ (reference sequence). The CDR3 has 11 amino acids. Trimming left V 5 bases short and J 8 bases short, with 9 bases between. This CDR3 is CASSGIGGYTF. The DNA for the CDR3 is TGTGCCAGCAGCGGGATAGGGGGCTACACCTTC.

The CDR3 region is CATSRSGADYGYTF. The CDR3 nucleotides are TGTGCCACCAGCAGGTCAGGGGCCGACTATGGCTACACCTTC. The chain links TRBV15 to TRBJ1-2, with D perhaps matching TRBD1 (6 bases). CDR3 length equals 14 residues. The germline V and J ends were trimmed by 3 bases and 3 bases, with 11 bases remaining between them. CDR1 and CDR2 from the germline V gene are LNHNV and YYDKDF (reference sequence). Drawing the rest from reference TRBV15 and TRBJ1-2, the complete variable domain is DAMVIQNPRYQVTQFGKPVTLSCSQTLNHNVMYWYQQKSSQAPKLLFHYYDKDFNNEADTPDNFQSRRPNTSFCFLDIRSPGLGDTAMYLCATSRSGADYGYTFGSGTRLTVV.

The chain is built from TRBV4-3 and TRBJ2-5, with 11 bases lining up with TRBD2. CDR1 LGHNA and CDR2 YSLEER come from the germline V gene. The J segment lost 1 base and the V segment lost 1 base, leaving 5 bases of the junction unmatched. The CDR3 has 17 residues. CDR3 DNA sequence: TGCGCCAGCAGCCAAGTCGCGACTAGCGGGACCCAAGAGACCCAGTACTTC. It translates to CASSQVATSGTQETQYF.

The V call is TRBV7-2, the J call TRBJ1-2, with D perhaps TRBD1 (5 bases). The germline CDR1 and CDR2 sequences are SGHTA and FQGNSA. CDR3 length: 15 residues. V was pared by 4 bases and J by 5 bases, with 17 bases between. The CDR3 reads CASSSIPGIGYGYTF. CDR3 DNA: TGTGCCAGCAGCTCAATTCCAGGGATAGGGTATGGCTACACCTTC.